Presented here are 30 T cell receptor beta chains from one specimen sequenced in a study of blood T cells in healthy people across ages. A second about 6 to 11 cycle PCR used barcoded and J-beta primers. TCRdb re-analysed the 5' RACE reads in MiXCR, keeping a single row per CDR3 protein. Among around 800,000 distinct CDR3 sequences listed, roughly 26% were seen once. This sample was shared with a second study, whose subject was T cells of mothers and their children.

The specimen sequenced was blood. These receptors originate from a boy younger than 18 in good health.

This clonotype has only one observation. The V call is TRBV20-1, the J call TRBJ2-5; D gene unclear. Trimming removed 5 bases at V and 6 bases at J, with 16 bases between. The V gene's germline CDR1 is DFQATT and CDR2 SNEGSKA (reference sequence). The CDR3 runs 13 residues. CDR3 sequence: CSAPSGGDKTQYF. The DNA for the CDR3 is TGCAGTGCTCCGAGTGGTGGAGATAAGACCCAGTACTTC.

Comments on this clonotype: One end of the junction is discordant with germline, which a read error may explain. In DNA form, the CDR3 reads TGTGCCAGCAGTTTATTCAAGACTAGCGGGGGGGCCATGAACTTC. This translates into CASSLFKTSGGAMNF. The chain employs TRBV28 and TRBJ2-5; 14 positions match TRBD2. This CDR3 has 15 amino acids. Germline CDR1 and CDR2: MDHEN and SYDVKM.

The V and J genes are TRBV6-6 and TRBJ1-3, with TRBD1 matching over 11 bases. This CDR3 has 16 amino acids. The ends lost 5 bases at V and 1 base at J; junction bases unmatched: 4. CDR1 and CDR2 (germline): MNHNY, SVGAGI (reference sequence). The CDR3 DNA reads as TGTGCCAGCAGTACGGGACAGGGGGGTTCTGGAAACACCATATATTTT. It codes for CASSTGQGGSGNTIYF.

V and J are TRBV10-3 and TRBJ2-5; 10 nucleotides match TRBD2. The ends lost 5 bases at V and 10 bases at J; junction bases unmatched: 16. The germline V gene has CDR1 ENHRY and CDR2 SYGVKD. This CDR3 contains 16 residues. The CDR3 coding sequence is TGTGCCATCAGTTCGGGCCGAGGGACTAGCGTTGTGGGCCAGTACTTC. Protein product: CAISSGRGTSVVGQYF.

The chain is built from TRBV6-6 and TRBJ2-5; 14 nucleotides agree with TRBD2. This CDR3 has 15 residues. V lost 6 bases and J lost 3; bases outside the gene matches: 3. Germline V gene lookup returns CDR1 MNHNY and CDR2 SVGAGI (reference sequence). The DNA for the CDR3 is TGTGCCAGCAGGAAGACTAGCGGGGGGGAAGAGACCCAGTACTTC. Its translation is CASRKTSGGEETQYF.

The chain has TRBV29-1 and TRBJ1-1; D gene ambiguous. Germline values: CDR1 SQVTM, CDR2 ANQGSEA. Trimming stripped 4 bases from V and 7 bases from J, with 13 bases between. There are 12 residues in the CDR3. In DNA form, the CDR3 reads TGCAGCGTTGCGGACGGATGGGGTGAAGCTTTCTTT. It yields the protein CSVADGWGEAFF.

This clonotype has just a few counts. The CDR3 spells CASSSTGVHGYTF. The CDR3 DNA is TGTGCCAGCAGCTCTACCGGGGTACATGGCTACACCTTC. V and J are TRBV13 and TRBJ1-2; the D is unclear. V lost 4 bases and J 6 bases, leaving 12 bases between the germline ends. Per the germline V gene, CDR1 is PRHDT and CDR2 is FYEKMQ (reference sequence). CDR3 length: 13 residues.

DNA for the CDR3: TGTGCCAGCAGCGCTGGGGACAGTGATTACTATGGCTACACCTTC. Residues: CASSAGDSDYYGYTF. The rearrangement joins TRBV9 to TRBJ1-2, with 7 bases aligning to TRBD1. CDR3 length: 15 amino acids. Losses at the gene ends were 3 bases for V and 3 bases for J; bases not matched to a gene: 8. Germline V gene lookup returns CDR1 SGDLS and CDR2 YYNGEE.

This clonotype was picked up a small number of times. The chain links TRBV2 to TRBJ2-2; 7 nucleotides agree with TRBD2. The germline CDR1 and CDR2 sequences are SNHLY and FYNNEI. This CDR3 contains 14 residues. With 3 bases clipped from V and 5 bases from J, the junction kept 3 bases outside the gene matches. CDR3: CASSERGITGELFF. Here the CDR3 DNA reads TGTGCCAGCAGTGAGCGGGGGATAACCGGGGAGCTGTTTTTT.

The table lists this clonotype with many counts. The gene calls are TRBV6-5 and TRBJ2-7; D perhaps matches TRBD2 (5 bases). CDR3 length: 13 amino acids. CDR1 is MNHEY, CDR2 SVGAGI, per germline. Trimming removed 4 bases from V and 2 bases from J, with 9 bases in between. The CDR3 reads CASSSGGTYEQYF. The CDR3 nucleotides read TGTGCCAGCAGTTCCGGAGGAACCTACGAGCAGTACTTC.

V gene TRBV12-3 or TRBV12-4 combines with J gene TRBJ2-5; D may be TRBD2 (6 bases). Trimming cost V 2 bases and J 5 bases, with 15 bases left between them. The CDR3 loop spans 15 amino acids. The CDR3 DNA follows: TGTGCCAGCAGTTTATCCCATGAGGCGGGGGAGACCCAGTACTTC. It encodes CASSLSHEAGETQYF.

In this sample, this clonotype turned up a few times. The rearrangement links TRBV20-1 to TRBJ2-5; D gene unclear. CDR1 and CDR2 from the germline V gene are DFQATT and SNEGSKA (reference sequence). The V end lost 0 bases, the J end lost 1 base, and 9 bases lay between the germline ends. There are 14 residues in the CDR3. The CDR3 DNA reads as TGCAGTGCTAGAGATCGAGGCGGCCAAGAGACCCAGTACTTC. Translating it yields CSARDRGGQETQYF.

This chain links TRBV13 with TRBJ1-1; 8 bases align to TRBD1. Germline V gene data show CDR1 as PRHDT and CDR2 as FYEKMQ (reference sequence). Trimming took 4 bases from V and 3 from J; bases not matched to a gene: 4. There are 14 residues in the CDR3. Here the CDR3 DNA reads TGTGCCAGCAGCTCGACAGGGGAGGACACTGAAGCTTTCTTT. It codes for CASSSTGEDTEAFF.

V and J are TRBV19 and TRBJ1-2; D possibly corresponds to TRBD1 (5 bases). V was shortened by 7 bases and J by 4 bases, with 13 bases between the two germline ends. The V gene's germline CDR1 is LNHDA and CDR2 SQIVND (reference sequence). This CDR3 region has 13 residues. In nucleotides, the CDR3 is TGTGCCAGTAATTCCGACAGAACCTATGGCTACACCTTC. Its protein is CASNSDRTYGYTF.

V gene TRBV7-3 combines with J gene TRBJ2-1; TRBD2 aligns across 10 bases. Trimming at V came to 5 bases and at J to 3 bases, leaving 10 bases not matched to a gene. This CDR3 is 17 amino acids long. The V gene's germline CDR1 is SGHTA and CDR2 FQGTGA. In DNA form, the CDR3 reads TGTGCCAGCAGCCCCGGTAGGCTAGCGGGGGTCTACAATGAGCAGTTCTTC. Its translation is CASSPGRLAGVYNEQFF.

This clonotype was picked up a small number of times. The chain couples TRBV28 to TRBJ2-5, with D perhaps being TRBD1 or TRBD2 (6 bases each). Germline V gives CDR1 MDHEN, CDR2 SYDVKM. Trimming took off 6 bases at V and 5 bases at J, with 10 bases between the two ends. This CDR3 has 12 residues. Here the CDR3 reads CASSWGAETQYF. In nucleotides, the CDR3 is TGTGCCAGCAGCTGGGGGGCGGAGACCCAGTACTTC.

This clonotype has a handful of counts. At one boundary the junction diverges from the germline segment, which might be a read error. The chain recombines TRBV18 with TRBJ1-4, with a tentative D call TRBD1 (5 bases). The germline V gene has CDR1 KGHSH and CDR2 LQKENI. The CDR3 totals 14 residues. The CDR3 DNA follows: TGTGCCAGCTCACCAGGGCAGGGCGGAGAAAGACTGTTTTTT. Its protein is CASSPGQGGERLFF.

The genes are TRBV6-1 and TRBJ1-3; D not resolved. Trimming removed 3 bases at V and 3 bases at J, with 12 bases between. This CDR3 is built from 15 residues. Germline CDR1 reads MNHNS; CDR2 reads SASEGT. The DNA for the CDR3 is TGTGCCAGCAGTGACGGCACCTTCGGTGGAAACACCATATATTTT. This sequence encodes CASSDGTFGGNTIYF.

The chain couples TRBV7-9 to TRBJ2-1; D gene uncertain. The CDR3 is 14 residues long. CDR1 and CDR2 (germline): SEHNR, FQNEAQ (reference sequence). V was clipped by 2 bases and J by 4 bases, with 9 bases between them. CDR3: CASSLFGGYNEQFF. The CDR3 DNA sequence: TGTGCCAGCAGCTTATTTGGCGGATACAATGAGCAGTTCTTC.

This clonotype has more than one count but fewer than ten. V and J are TRBV5-1 and TRBJ2-5; no clear D gene. The last part of the DNA fits TRBJ2-1 better; the J call may be wrong. Germline CDR1 is SGHRS and CDR2 is YFSETQ. CDR3 length: 14 residues. CDR3 nucleotide sequence: TGCGCCAGCAGCTTTCTAGATCCCTACAATGAGCAGTTCTTC. Translating gives CASSFLDPYNEQFF.

The gene calls are TRBV7-9 and TRBJ2-2; 7 bases are shared with TRBD2. Trimming cost V 1 base and J 6 bases; bases outside gene matches: 5. CDR3 size: 15 residues. Germline CDR1 reads SEHNR; CDR2 reads FQNEAQ (reference sequence). The CDR3 sequence is CASSLVSLAAGELFF. In DNA form, the CDR3 reads TGTGCCAGCAGCTTAGTCTCGCTAGCGGCCGGGGAGCTGTTTTTT.

V is TRBV20-1 and J is TRBJ1-2, with no clear D. V shed 3 bases and J shed 3 bases, with 8 bases lying between them. Germline V gene data show CDR1 as DFQATT and CDR2 as SNEGSKA (reference sequence). The CDR3 has 12 residues. The CDR3, as DNA: TGCAGTGCTAGCGGGCAGTACTATGGCTACACCTTC. Translation gives CSASGQYYGYTF.

The chain employs TRBV6-5 and TRBJ2-3, with D possibly matching TRBD2 (7 bases). CDR3 size: 15 residues. Trimming pared 8 bases from V and 3 bases from J, leaving 18 bases between. Germline CDR1 reads MNHEY; CDR2 reads SVGAGI. DNA for the CDR3: TGTGCCAGCTCCCTGGGGGGGCTGGAAACAGATACGCAGTATTTT. Protein: CASSLGGLETDTQYF.

The V call is TRBV20-1, the J call TRBJ1-5; TRBD1 is a possible D gene (5 bases). The germline CDR1 and CDR2 sequences are DFQATT and SNEGSKA (reference sequence). The CDR3 covers 15 residues. V was cut by 3 bases and J by 4 bases, with 16 bases left in between. CDR3 nucleotide sequence: TGCAGTGCTAGTCTCCCAGGGCGAGCGAATCAGCCCCAGCATTTT. This encodes CSASLPGRANQPQHF.

The chain couples TRBV10-3 to TRBJ2-3, with no clear D. With 2 bases removed from V and 0 bases from J, the gap between germline ends came to 15 bases. Germline lookup yields CDR1 ENHRY and CDR2 SYGVKD. The CDR3 loop spans 17 amino acids. The CDR3 loop is CAISERELAISTDTQYF. The CDR3 DNA reads TGTGCCATCAGTGAGAGAGAACTGGCCATTAGCACAGATACGCAGTATTTT.

This sequence joins TRBV25-1 and TRBJ1-4, with D unresolved. In germline, CDR1 is MGHDK, CDR2 SYGVNS. Trimming left V 0 bases short and J 5 bases short, with 10 bases between. This CDR3 region has 15 residues. CDR3 sequence (DNA): TGTGCCAGCAGTGAATATGGCAGAACCAATGAAAAACTGTTTTTT. Translating gives CASSEYGRTNEKLFF.

The chain is built from TRBV28 and TRBJ1-2, with D hard to call. V dropped 3 bases and J dropped 4 bases, with 12 bases sitting between them. The CDR3 has 14 amino acids. Germline assignment: CDR1 MDHEN and CDR2 SYDVKM. The CDR3 bases are TGTGCCAGCAGTTTGAATGGTATGGTCTATGGCTACACCTTC. Protein sequence: CASSLNGMVYGYTF.

This chain links TRBV10-3 with TRBJ2-3; 7 bases are shared with TRBD2. Germline CDR1 is ENHRY and CDR2 is SYGVKD. Trimming cost V 4 bases and J 2 bases; bases outside gene matches: 9. This CDR3 is built from 16 residues. The CDR3 loop reads CAISGGGSGTTDTQYF. DNA of the CDR3: TGTGCCATCAGTGGAGGAGGAAGCGGGACCACAGATACGCAGTATTTT.

A few counts support this clonotype. The genes are TRBV20-1 and TRBJ2-5, with 9 bases matching TRBD2. This CDR3 spans 15 amino acids. Germline CDR1 and CDR2: DFQATT and SNEGSKA (reference sequence). With 6 bases clipped from V and 4 bases from J, the junction kept 12 bases outside the gene matches. As DNA, the CDR3 is TGCAGTGCGGTCCGTGGAGCGGGGGGCGGAGAGACCCAGTACTTC. Translation: CSAVRGAGGGETQYF.

This clonotype occurred a few times. This chain links TRBV27 with TRBJ2-7; D possibly corresponds to TRBD1 (6 bases). V lost 2 bases and J lost 7, with 12 bases in between. Germline V gene lookup returns CDR1 MNHEY and CDR2 SMNVEV (reference sequence). CDR3 length equals 13 residues. The CDR3 is CASSLPGAGEQYF. In DNA, the CDR3 is TGTGCCAGCAGTTTACCAGGGGCGGGTGAGCAGTACTTC.